This T cell receptor (beta chain) was recovered during a study of molecular identifiers for immune sequencing clone quantification. General study findings and limits: For effector cells, clones above 20 RNA copies held over 98% of molecules; for naive cells, under 1%. Jurkat TCR RNA from one cell was spiked into about a million naive cells, and it was reportedly detectable there.

Comment on this clonotype: Its antigen is unidentified.

This CDR3 comprises 14 residues. The germline V and J ends were trimmed by 5 bases and 11 bases, with 18 bases remaining between them. Looked up from germline, CDR1 is KGHDR and CDR2 is SFDVKD. Preparation methods for the bulk TCR libraries were those previously described, with listed TCR primers. TCRdb processed the PCR reads anew with MiXCR; each CDR3 protein has one entry. Of 79,000 or so distinct CDR3 sequences detected, about 23% appear once; the ten largest clones hold less than 0.85%. This TCR derives from a human donor in good health. Some libraries in this study had Jurkat cell RNA spiked in. The source material was naive CD8+ T cells from blood, with Jurkat cell RNA spiked in. Described subset: FACS-sorted CD8+CD4-CCR7+CD45RA+ naive T cells. The rearrangement joins TRBV24-1 to TRBJ2-1; D possibly uses TRBD1 or TRBD2 (5 bases each). This CDR3 reads CATSGPGRGDKQFF. CDR3 in DNA: TGTGCCACCAGTGGGCCGGGGCGAGGGGATAAGCAGTTCTTC.